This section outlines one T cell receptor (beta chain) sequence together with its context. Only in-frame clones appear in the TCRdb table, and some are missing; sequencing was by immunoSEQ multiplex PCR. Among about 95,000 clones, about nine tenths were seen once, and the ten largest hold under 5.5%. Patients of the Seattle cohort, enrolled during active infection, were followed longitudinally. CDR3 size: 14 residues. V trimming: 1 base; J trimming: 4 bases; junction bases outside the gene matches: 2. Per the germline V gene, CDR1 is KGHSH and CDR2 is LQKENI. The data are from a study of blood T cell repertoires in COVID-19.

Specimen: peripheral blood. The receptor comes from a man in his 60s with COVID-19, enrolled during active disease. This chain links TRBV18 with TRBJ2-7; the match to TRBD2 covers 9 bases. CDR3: CASSPLAGVYEQYF. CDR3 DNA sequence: TGTGCCAGCTCACCACTAGCGGGAGTTTACGAGCAGTACTTC.